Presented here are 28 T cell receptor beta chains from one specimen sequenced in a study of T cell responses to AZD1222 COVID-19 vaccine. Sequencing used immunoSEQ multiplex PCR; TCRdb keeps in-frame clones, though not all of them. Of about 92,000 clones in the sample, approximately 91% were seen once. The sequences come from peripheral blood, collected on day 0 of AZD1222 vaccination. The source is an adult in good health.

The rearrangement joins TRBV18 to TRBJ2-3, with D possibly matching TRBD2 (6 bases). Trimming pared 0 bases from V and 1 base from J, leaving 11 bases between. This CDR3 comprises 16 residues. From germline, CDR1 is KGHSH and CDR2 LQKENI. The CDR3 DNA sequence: TGTGCCAGCTCACCACCGGGACTGATCGGCACAGATACGCAGTATTTT. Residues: CASSPPGLIGTDTQYF. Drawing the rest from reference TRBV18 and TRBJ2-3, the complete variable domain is NAGVMQNPRHLVRRRGQEARLRCSPMKGHSHVYWYRQLPEEGLKFMVYLQKENIIDESGMPKERFSAEFPKEGPSILRIQQVVRGDSAAYFCASSPPGLIGTDTQYFGPGTRLTVL.

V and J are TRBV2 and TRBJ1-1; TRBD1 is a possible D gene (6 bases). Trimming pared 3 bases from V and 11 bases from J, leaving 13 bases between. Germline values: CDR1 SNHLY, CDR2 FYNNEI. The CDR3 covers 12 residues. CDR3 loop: CASSDSRGWAFF. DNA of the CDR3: TGTGCCAGCAGTGATAGCAGGGGTTGGGCTTTCTTT.

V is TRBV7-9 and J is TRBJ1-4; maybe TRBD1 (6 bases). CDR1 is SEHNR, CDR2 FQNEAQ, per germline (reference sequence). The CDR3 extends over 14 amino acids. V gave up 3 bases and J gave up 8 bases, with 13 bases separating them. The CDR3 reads CASSLDRGQEKLFF. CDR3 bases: TGTGCCAGCAGCTTGGATCGGGGGCAGGAAAAACTGTTTTTT.

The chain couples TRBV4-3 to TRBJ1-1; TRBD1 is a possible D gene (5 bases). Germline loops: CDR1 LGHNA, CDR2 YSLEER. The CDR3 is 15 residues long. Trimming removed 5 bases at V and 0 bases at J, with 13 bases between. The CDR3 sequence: CASSANGALNTEAFF. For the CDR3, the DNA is TGCGCCAGCAGCGCGAATGGGGCCTTGAACACTGAAGCTTTCTTT.

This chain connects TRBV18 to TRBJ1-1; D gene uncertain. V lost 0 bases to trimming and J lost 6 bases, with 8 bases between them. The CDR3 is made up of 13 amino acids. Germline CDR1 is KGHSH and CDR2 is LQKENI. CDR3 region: CASSPPVSAEAFF. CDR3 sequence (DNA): TGTGCCAGCTCACCACCCGTTAGCGCTGAAGCTTTCTTT.

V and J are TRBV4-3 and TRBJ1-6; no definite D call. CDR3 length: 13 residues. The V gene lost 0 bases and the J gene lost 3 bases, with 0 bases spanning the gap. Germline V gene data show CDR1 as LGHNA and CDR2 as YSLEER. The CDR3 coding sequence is TGCGCCAGCAGCCAAGACTATAATTCACCCCTCCACTTT. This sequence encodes CASSQDYNSPLHF.

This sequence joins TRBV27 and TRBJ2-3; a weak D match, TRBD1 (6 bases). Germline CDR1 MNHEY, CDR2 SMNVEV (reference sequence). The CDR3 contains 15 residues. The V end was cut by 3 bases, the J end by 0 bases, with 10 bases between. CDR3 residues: CASSFRGQSTDTQYF. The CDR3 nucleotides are TGTGCCAGCAGTTTTAGGGGACAAAGCACAGATACGCAGTATTTT.

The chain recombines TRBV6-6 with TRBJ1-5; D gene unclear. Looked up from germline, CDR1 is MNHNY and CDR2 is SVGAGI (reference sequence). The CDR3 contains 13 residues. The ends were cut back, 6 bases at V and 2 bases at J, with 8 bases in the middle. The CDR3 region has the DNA TGTGCCAGCAGCCCGCCGGGCAATCAGCCCCAGCATTTT. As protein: CASSPPGNQPQHF.

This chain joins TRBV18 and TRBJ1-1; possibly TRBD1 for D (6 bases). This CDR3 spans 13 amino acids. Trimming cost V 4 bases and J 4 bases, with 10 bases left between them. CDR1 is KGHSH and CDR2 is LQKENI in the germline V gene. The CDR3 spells CASSRGASTEAFF. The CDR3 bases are TGTGCCAGCTCACGGGGGGCGAGCACTGAAGCTTTCTTT.

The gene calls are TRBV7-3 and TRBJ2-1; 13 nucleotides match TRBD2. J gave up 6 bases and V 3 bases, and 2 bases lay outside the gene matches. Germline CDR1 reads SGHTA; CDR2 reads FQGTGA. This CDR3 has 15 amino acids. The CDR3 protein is CASSLTSGGFNEQFF. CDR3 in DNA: TGTGCCAGCAGCTTGACTAGCGGGGGGTTCAATGAGCAGTTCTTC.

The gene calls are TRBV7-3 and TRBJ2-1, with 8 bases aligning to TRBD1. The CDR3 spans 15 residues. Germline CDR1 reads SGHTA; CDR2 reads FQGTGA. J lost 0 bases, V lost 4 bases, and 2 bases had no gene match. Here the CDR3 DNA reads TGTGCCAGCAGCTCCGACAGGGGCTCCTACAATGAGCAGTTCTTC. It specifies CASSSDRGSYNEQFF. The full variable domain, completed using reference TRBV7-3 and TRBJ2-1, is GAGVSQTPSNKVTEKGKYVELRCDPISGHTALYWYRQSLGQGPEFLIYFQGTGAADDSGLPNDRFFAVRPEGSVSTLKIQRTERGDSAVYLCASSSDRGSYNEQFFGPGTRLTVL.

The DNA for the CDR3 is TGTGCCAGCTCACCAACAGGGGGGAACGGCTACACCTTC. This translates into CASSPTGGNGYTF. This chain links TRBV18 with TRBJ1-2; 8 bases are a match to TRBD1. The germline V gene encodes CDR1 KGHSH and CDR2 LQKENI. The CDR3 has 13 amino acids. Trimming at V came to 2 bases and at J to 8 bases, leaving 4 bases not matched to a gene.

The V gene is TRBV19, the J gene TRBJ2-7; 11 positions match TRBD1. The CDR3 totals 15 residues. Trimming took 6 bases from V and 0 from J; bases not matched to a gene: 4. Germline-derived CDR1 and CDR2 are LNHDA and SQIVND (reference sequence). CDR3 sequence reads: CASSSGQGVSYEQYF. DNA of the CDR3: TGTGCCAGTAGCTCGGGACAGGGGGTCTCCTACGAGCAGTACTTC.

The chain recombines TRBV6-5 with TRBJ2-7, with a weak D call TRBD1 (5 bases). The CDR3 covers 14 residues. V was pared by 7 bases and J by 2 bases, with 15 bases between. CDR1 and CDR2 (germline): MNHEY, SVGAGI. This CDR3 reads CASNKFDSTYEQYF. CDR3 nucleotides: TGTGCCAGCAATAAATTTGACAGTACCTACGAGCAGTACTTC.

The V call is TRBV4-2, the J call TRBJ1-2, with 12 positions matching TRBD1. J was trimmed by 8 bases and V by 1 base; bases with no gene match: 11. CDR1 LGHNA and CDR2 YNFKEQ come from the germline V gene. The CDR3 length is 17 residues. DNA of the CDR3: TGTGCCAGCAGCCAAGTACCCGGGACAGGGGGCAGAGAAGGCTACACCTTC. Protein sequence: CASSQVPGTGGREGYTF.

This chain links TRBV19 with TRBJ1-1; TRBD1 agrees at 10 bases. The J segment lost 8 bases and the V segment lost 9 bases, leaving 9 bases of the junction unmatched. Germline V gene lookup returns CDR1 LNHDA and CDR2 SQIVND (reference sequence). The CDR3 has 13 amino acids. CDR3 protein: CASPGQGPREAFF. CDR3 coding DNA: TGTGCCAGCCCGGGACAGGGGCCCCGGGAAGCTTTCTTT.

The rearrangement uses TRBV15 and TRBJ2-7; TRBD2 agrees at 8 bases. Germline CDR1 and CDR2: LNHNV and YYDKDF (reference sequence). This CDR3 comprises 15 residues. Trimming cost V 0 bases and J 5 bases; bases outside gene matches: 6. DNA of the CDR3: TGTGCCACCAGCAGAGATCGGGGGGGGCCGGACGAGCAGTACTTC. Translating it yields CATSRDRGGPDEQYF. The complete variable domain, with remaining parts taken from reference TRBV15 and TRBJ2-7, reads DAMVIQNPRYQVTQFGKPVTLSCSQTLNHNVMYWYQQKSSQAPKLLFHYYDKDFNNEADTPDNFQSRRPNTSFCFLDIRSPGLGDTAMYLCATSRDRGGPDEQYFGPGTRLTVT.

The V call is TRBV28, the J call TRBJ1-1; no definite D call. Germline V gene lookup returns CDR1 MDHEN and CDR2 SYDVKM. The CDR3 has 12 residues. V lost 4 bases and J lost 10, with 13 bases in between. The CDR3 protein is CASSSGGLGAFF. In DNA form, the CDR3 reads TGTGCCAGCAGTTCGGGAGGCTTGGGAGCTTTCTTT.

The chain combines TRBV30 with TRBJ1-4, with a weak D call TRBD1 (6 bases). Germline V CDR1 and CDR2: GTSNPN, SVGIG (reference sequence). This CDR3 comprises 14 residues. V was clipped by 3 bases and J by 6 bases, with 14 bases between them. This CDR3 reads CAWRQTGVYEKLFF. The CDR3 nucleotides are TGTGCCTGGAGGCAGACAGGCGTTTATGAAAAACTGTTTTTT.

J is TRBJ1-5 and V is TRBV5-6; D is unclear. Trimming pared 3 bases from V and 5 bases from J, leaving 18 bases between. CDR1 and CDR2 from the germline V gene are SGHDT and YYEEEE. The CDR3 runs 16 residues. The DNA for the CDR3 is TGTGCCAGCAGCTCATACCCCCGGGGTATTTATCAGCCCCAGCATTTT. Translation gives CASSSYPRGIYQPQHF.

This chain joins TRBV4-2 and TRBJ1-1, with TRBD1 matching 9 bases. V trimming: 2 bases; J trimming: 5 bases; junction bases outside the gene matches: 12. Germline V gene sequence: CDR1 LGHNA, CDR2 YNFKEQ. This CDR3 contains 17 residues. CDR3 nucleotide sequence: TGTGCCAGCAGCCAACACGCCTCGACAGGGGGGAGTACTGAAGCTTTCTTT. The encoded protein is CASSQHASTGGSTEAFF.

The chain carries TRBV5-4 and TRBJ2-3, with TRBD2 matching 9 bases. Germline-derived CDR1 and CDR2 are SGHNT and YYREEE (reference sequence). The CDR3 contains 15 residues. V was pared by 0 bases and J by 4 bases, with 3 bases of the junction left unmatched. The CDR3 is CASSLALAGPDTQYF. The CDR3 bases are TGTGCCAGCAGCTTGGCTCTAGCGGGGCCAGATACGCAGTATTTT.

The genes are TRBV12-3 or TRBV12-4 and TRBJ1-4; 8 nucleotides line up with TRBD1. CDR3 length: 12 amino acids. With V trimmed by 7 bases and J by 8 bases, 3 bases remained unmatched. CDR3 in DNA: TGTGCCAGCACGAGACAGGGGGAAAAACTGTTTTTT. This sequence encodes CASTRQGEKLFF.

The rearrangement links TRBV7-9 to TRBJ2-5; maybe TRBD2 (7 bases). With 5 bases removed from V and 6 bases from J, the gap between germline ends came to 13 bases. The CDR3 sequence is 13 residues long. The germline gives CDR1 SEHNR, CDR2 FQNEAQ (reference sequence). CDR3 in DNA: TGTGCCAGCAGCCCTGGGGGGGCTAAGACCCAGTACTTC. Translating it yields CASSPGGAKTQYF.

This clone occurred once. The DNA for the CDR3 is TGTGCCAGCAGCACTAGCGGCGGGGGGTCGTATGAGCAGTTCTTC. This encodes CASSTSGGGSYEQFF. The gene calls are TRBV11-3 and TRBJ2-1; 8 bases are a match to TRBD2. V trimming: 5 bases; J trimming: 8 bases; junction bases outside the gene matches: 11. Per the germline V gene, CDR1 is SGHNT and CDR2 is YENEEA. CDR3 size: 15 residues.

The CDR3 region has the DNA TGTGCCACTGGGAGGAGCGGGGGACAGGGGGCCTACGAGCAGTACTTC. This translates into CATGRSGGQGAYEQYF. The chain combines TRBV10-3 with TRBJ2-7, with 11 nucleotides matching TRBD1. Germline loops: CDR1 ENHRY, CDR2 SYGVKD. Germline trimming cut 10 bases from V and 2 bases from J; bases unmatched to any gene: 13. This CDR3 spans 16 amino acids.

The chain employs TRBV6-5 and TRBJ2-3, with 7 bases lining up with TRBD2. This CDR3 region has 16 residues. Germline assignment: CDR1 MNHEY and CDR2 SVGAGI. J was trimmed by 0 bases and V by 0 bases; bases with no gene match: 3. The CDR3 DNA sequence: TGTGCCAGCAGTTACTCCCGCGGGGGAAGCACAGATACGCAGTATTTT. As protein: CASSYSRGGSTDTQYF.

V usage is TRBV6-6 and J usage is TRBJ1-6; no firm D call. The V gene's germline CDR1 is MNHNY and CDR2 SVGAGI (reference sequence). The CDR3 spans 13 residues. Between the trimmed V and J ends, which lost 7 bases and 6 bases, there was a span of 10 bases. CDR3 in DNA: TGTGCCAGCACAGGACTGGGTAATTCACCCCTCCACTTT. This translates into CASTGLGNSPLHF.